This entry lists 27 T cell receptor beta chains sequenced from one sample in a study of T cell responses to AZD1222 COVID-19 vaccine. Here immunoSEQ multiplex PCR was the method, and the copy in TCRdb shows in-frame clones only, minus some. This table has approximately 150,000 clones, roughly 92% appearing once. The sequencing here drew on peripheral blood, taken on day 0 of AZD1222 vaccination. Receptor source: an adult in good health.

The V gene is TRBV7-2, the J gene TRBJ2-4; 7 bases align to TRBD1. The J segment lost 0 bases and the V segment lost 5 bases, leaving 13 bases of the junction unmatched. This CDR3 is built from 18 residues. Germline V gene sequence: CDR1 SGHTA, CDR2 FQGNSA. The CDR3 DNA is TGTGCCAGCAGCCCCCATGCCGGGACAGTTAAAGCCAAAAACATTCAGTACTTC. Translated, it gives CASSPHAGTVKAKNIQYF.

CDR3 in DNA: TGTGCCAGCAGCTACGGCGGATTAAACACTGAAGCTTTCTTT. It specifies CASSYGGLNTEAFF. This chain joins TRBV7-2 and TRBJ1-1; D gene ambiguous. In germline, CDR1 is SGHTA, CDR2 FQGNSA. This CDR3 spans 14 amino acids. The V end was cut by 4 bases, the J end by 2 bases, with 11 bases between.

This rearrangement joins TRBV19 to TRBJ1-5; 8 bases are shared with TRBD1. V was pared by 3 bases and J by 2 bases, with 6 bases of the junction left unmatched. CDR3 size: 16 residues. The germline CDR1 and CDR2 sequences are LNHDA and SQIVND (reference sequence). DNA of the CDR3: TGTGCCAGTAGTATGGGAGGACAGGGACGCAATCAGCCCCAGCATTTT. It is translated as CASSMGGQGRNQPQHF.

The chain uses TRBV19 and TRBJ1-6; maybe TRBD1 (5 bases). The CDR3 totals 16 residues. Trimming pared 10 bases from V and 7 bases from J, leaving 23 bases between. Germline loops: CDR1 LNHDA, CDR2 SQIVND (reference sequence). The CDR3 here is CATSAGGPLTNSPLHF. The DNA for the CDR3 is TGTGCCACATCGGCCGGGGGACCGCTGACAAATTCACCCCTCCACTTT.

The chain joins TRBV28 to TRBJ1-1, with 7 bases identical to TRBD1. Germline V gives CDR1 MDHEN, CDR2 SYDVKM. Trimming removed 3 bases from V and 4 bases from J; junction bases left unmatched: 14. This CDR3 has 17 residues. The CDR3 sequence is CASSLEGASTMATEAFF. CDR3 bases: TGTGCCAGCAGTTTGGAGGGGGCGTCCACTATGGCCACTGAAGCTTTCTTT.

The chain has TRBV28 and TRBJ2-3, with D unresolved. CDR1 MDHEN and CDR2 SYDVKM come from the germline V gene. The CDR3 runs 15 residues. Deletions cut 3 bases from V and 5 bases from J, with 15 bases between. The CDR3 nucleotides read TGTGCCAGCAGTTTTACCTTTCAAAGGGTAGATACGCAGTATTTT. This translates into CASSFTFQRVDTQYF.

The chain recombines TRBV10-3 with TRBJ1-1; 8 bases match TRBD1. The CDR3 has 14 amino acids. Looked up from germline, CDR1 is ENHRY and CDR2 is SYGVKD. After removal of 7 bases from V and 5 bases from J, the junction contained 9 bases not matched to a gene. The CDR3: CAITSRTGRTEAFF. The CDR3 nucleotides are TGTGCCATCACCTCCCGGACAGGGAGGACTGAAGCTTTCTTT.

J is TRBJ1-4 and V is TRBV2, with 10 bases fitting TRBD1. CDR3 size: 15 residues. Germline CDR1 reads SNHLY; CDR2 reads FYNNEI. With 4 bases clipped from V and 8 bases from J, the junction kept 7 bases outside the gene matches. In DNA, the CDR3 is TGTGCCAGCAGTGGTGGGGGACAGGGGTGGGAAAAACTGTTTTTT. Amino acid sequence: CASSGGGQGWEKLFF.

The chain couples TRBV10-3 to TRBJ1-4; no reliable D call. Trimming removed 8 bases from V and 5 bases from J, with 9 bases in between. CDR3 length: 12 amino acids. Looked up from germline, CDR1 is ENHRY and CDR2 is SYGVKD. Written as DNA, the CDR3 is TGTGCCATCGGTACAGCCAATGAAAAACTGTTTTTT. It codes for CAIGTANEKLFF.

J is TRBJ2-1 and V is TRBV11-2; D may be TRBD1 (6 bases). Trimming took 5 bases from V and 4 from J, leaving 21 bases between them. Germline CDR1 SGHAT, CDR2 FQNNGV. The CDR3 runs 17 residues. Written as DNA, the CDR3 is TGTGCCAGCAGCCTTCTCTCGGCCAGGGGTGGGTACAATGAGCAGTTCTTC. Translating gives CASSLLSARGGYNEQFF. The full variable domain, rest sourced from reference TRBV11-2 and TRBJ2-1, is EAGVAQSPRYKIIEKRQSVAFWCNPISGHATLYWYQQILGQGPKLLIQFQNNGVVDDSQLPKDRFSAERLKGVDSTLKIQPAKLEDSAVYLCASSLLSARGGYNEQFFGPGTRLTVL.

The CDR3 sequence: CASSAQGYNSPLHF. CDR3 bases: TGTGCCAGCAGTGCACAGGGGTATAATTCACCCCTCCACTTT. The gene calls are TRBV2 and TRBJ1-6, with 7 bases matching TRBD1. The V segment lost 4 bases and the J segment 4 bases; nucleotides outside the gene matches: 1. This CDR3 is 14 amino acids long. In germline, CDR1 is SNHLY, CDR2 FYNNEI. Looking up the rest from reference TRBV2 and TRBJ1-6 gives the full variable domain: EPEVTQTPSHQVTQMGQEVILRCVPISNHLYFYWYRQILGQKVEFLVSFYNNEISEKSEIFDDQFSVERPDGSNFTLKIRSTKLEDSAMYFCASSAQGYNSPLHFGNGTRLTVT.

The V gene is TRBV6-7, the J gene TRBJ2-7; tentative D call: TRBD2 (5 bases). TRBV6-7 is given ORF status, its function remaining uncertain. The CDR3 consists of 18 residues. V gave up 2 bases and J gave up 0 bases, with 20 bases separating them. The CDR3 nucleotides are TGTGCCAGCAGTTACGGGAAATTTTTGGGGAGCGGCTCCTACGAGCAGTACTTC. This encodes CASSYGKFLGSGSYEQYF.

A single count supports this clone. This chain uses TRBV4-3 with TRBJ2-3; 10 bases are shared with TRBD2. V lost 3 bases and J lost 2; bases outside the gene matches: 5. Germline loops: CDR1 LGHNA, CDR2 YSLEER. The CDR3 runs 16 residues. As DNA, the CDR3 is TGCGCCAGCAGCCAGGGGACTAGCGCCTACACAGATACGCAGTATTTT. Encoded protein: CASSQGTSAYTDTQYF.

In DNA, the CDR3 is TGTGCCTGGAGCATCCGGTGGGATTCACCCCTCCACTTT. Its translation is CAWSIRWDSPLHF. The chain links TRBV30 to TRBJ1-6; D call uncertain. This CDR3 spans 13 amino acids. Germline assignment: CDR1 GTSNPN and CDR2 SVGIG (reference sequence). V was clipped by 3 bases and J by 8 bases, with 11 bases between them.

V and J are TRBV7-8 and TRBJ1-5; a possible D gene is TRBD1 (5 bases). CDR1 and CDR2 (germline): SGHVS, FQNEAQ. This CDR3 has 16 amino acids. Trimming pared 1 base from V and 5 bases from J, leaving 15 bases between. CDR3 sequence: CASSLGVGRVDQPQHF. The CDR3 DNA reads as TGTGCCAGCAGCTTAGGGGTGGGGCGGGTCGATCAGCCCCAGCATTTT.

The gene calls are TRBV6-2 or TRBV6-3 and TRBJ2-7, with D tentatively TRBD1 (5 bases). Germline values: CDR1 MNHEY, CDR2 SVGEGT. The V gene lost 5 bases and the J gene lost 7 bases, with 18 bases spanning the gap. The CDR3 extends over 14 amino acids. The CDR3 loop reads CASSPLTDAREQYF. The CDR3 DNA is TGTGCCAGCAGTCCCCTGACAGACGCCCGGGAGCAGTACTTC.

As DNA, the CDR3 is TGTGCCAGCAGCTATGAGGACGTATCACCCCTCCACTTT. As protein: CASSYEDVSPLHF. This chain uses TRBV7-2 with TRBJ1-6; D call uncertain. V dropped 4 bases and J dropped 10 bases, with 11 bases sitting between them. This CDR3 is 13 amino acids long. Germline-derived CDR1 and CDR2 are SGHTA and FQGNSA.

The chain has TRBV9 and TRBJ1-2, with TRBD1 as a possible D gene (6 bases). The germline V and J ends were trimmed by 4 bases and 7 bases, with 11 bases remaining between them. Germline values: CDR1 SGDLS, CDR2 YYNGEE. The CDR3 loop spans 12 amino acids. CDR3 amino acids: CASSIGQSGYTF. CDR3 DNA sequence: TGTGCCAGCAGCATCGGACAGAGTGGCTACACCTTC.

The chain couples TRBV30 to TRBJ1-2; D is uncertain. The CDR3 runs 14 residues. Trimming removed 0 bases at V and 4 bases at J, with 12 bases between. Germline V CDR1 and CDR2: GTSNPN, SVGIG (reference sequence). CDR3 nucleotides: TGTGCCTGGAGTGTCAGACTTTCGGGCTATGGCTACACCTTC. This codes for CAWSVRLSGYGYTF.

V gene TRBV19 combines with J gene TRBJ2-1, with 10 bases identical to TRBD1. The germline CDR1 and CDR2 sequences are LNHDA and SQIVND (reference sequence). Trimming removed 10 bases from V and 5 bases from J; junction bases left unmatched: 8. CDR3 length equals 14 residues. The CDR3 nucleotides are TGTGCCACGGGACAGGGGACTGGCCACAATGAGCAGTTCTTC. It specifies CATGQGTGHNEQFF.

This chain uses TRBV7-9 with TRBJ2-7; TRBD2 agrees at 14 bases. Germline trimming cut 6 bases from V and 5 bases from J; bases unmatched to any gene: 12. The germline V gene has CDR1 SEHNR and CDR2 FQNEAQ (reference sequence). There are 17 residues in the CDR3. CDR3 residues: CASSTGTSGSERHEQYF. CDR3 DNA sequence: TGTGCCAGCAGTACCGGGACTAGCGGGAGTGAGCGTCACGAGCAGTACTTC.

The chain joins TRBV3-1 (or the pseudogene TRBV3-2) to TRBJ1-2; D not resolved. This CDR3 is built from 15 residues. The germline V and J ends were trimmed by 4 bases and 4 bases, with 16 bases remaining between them. Germline V gene data show CDR1 as LGHDT and CDR2 as YNNKEL (reference sequence). DNA of the CDR3: TGTGCCAGCAGCCCCCCGTCGCAGGCCCTCTATGGCTACACCTTC. It codes for CASSPPSQALYGYTF.

CDR3 loop: CASSIERANTDTQYF. The CDR3 DNA follows: TGTGCCAGTAGTATAGAGCGGGCCAACACAGATACGCAGTATTTT. The chain couples TRBV19 to TRBJ2-3; TRBD2 is a possible D gene (5 bases). This CDR3 is built from 15 residues. Per the germline V gene, CDR1 is LNHDA and CDR2 is SQIVND (reference sequence). The germline V and J ends were trimmed by 0 bases and 2 bases, with 9 bases remaining between them.

J is TRBJ1-1 and V is TRBV10-2; D ambiguous. The V gene's germline CDR1 is WSHSY and CDR2 SAAADI. The V and J ends lost 8 bases and 1 base respectively, with 14 bases between them. The CDR3 sequence is 14 residues long. Here the CDR3 DNA reads TGCGCCAGCGGCGATCCCCCCGGGAACACTGAAGCTTTCTTT. Protein product: CASGDPPGNTEAFF.

This chain connects TRBV3-1 (or the pseudogene TRBV3-2) to TRBJ2-7, with D perhaps matching TRBD2 (6 bases). Germline-derived CDR1 and CDR2 are LGHDT and YNNKEL (reference sequence). This CDR3 region has 16 residues. The V and J ends lost 1 base and 3 bases respectively, with 16 bases between them. The CDR3 nucleotides read TGTGCCAGCAGCCAAGGGAGGGCCGGCCAGTTCTACGAGCAGTACTTC. It codes for CASSQGRAGQFYEQYF.

The chain has TRBV6-5 and TRBJ1-6; 10 bases map to TRBD1. The CDR3 loop spans 16 amino acids. The V and J ends lost 0 bases and 8 bases, in that order; junction bases with no gene match: 4. Germline V CDR1 and CDR2: MNHEY, SVGAGI. The chain's CDR3 is CASSYSRDRGDSPLHF. The CDR3 nucleotides read TGTGCCAGCAGTTACTCACGGGACAGGGGAGATTCACCCCTCCACTTT.

This chain joins TRBV7-2 and TRBJ2-5; 13 bases match TRBD2. The length of the CDR3 is 16 residues. Germline assignment: CDR1 SGHTA and CDR2 FQGNSA. V shed 4 bases and J 8 bases; nucleotides not matched to a gene: 10. Written as DNA, the CDR3 is TGTGCCAGCAGCTCCCTGGGACTAGCGGGGAAGGGAACCCAGTACTTC. Translating gives CASSSLGLAGKGTQYF.